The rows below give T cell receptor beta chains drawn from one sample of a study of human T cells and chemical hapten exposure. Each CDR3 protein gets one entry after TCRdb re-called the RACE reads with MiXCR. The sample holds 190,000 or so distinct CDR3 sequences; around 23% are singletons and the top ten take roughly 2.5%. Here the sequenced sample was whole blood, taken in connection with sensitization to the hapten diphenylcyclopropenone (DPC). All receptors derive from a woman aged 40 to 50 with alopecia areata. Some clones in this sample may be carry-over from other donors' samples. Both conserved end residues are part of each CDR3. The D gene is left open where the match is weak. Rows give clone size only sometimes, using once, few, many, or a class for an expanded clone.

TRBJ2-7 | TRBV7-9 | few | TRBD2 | TGTGCCAGCAGCTCGGCCGGGACTAGCGGCCGCTACGAGCAGTACTTC | CASSSAGTSGRYEQYF
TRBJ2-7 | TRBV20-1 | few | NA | TGCAGTGCTAGAGATGTCGTAGTCTACGAGCAGTACTTC | CSARDVVVYEQYF
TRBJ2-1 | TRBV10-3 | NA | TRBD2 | TGTGCCATCATGGGCGGGAGAAACTACAATGAGCAGTTCTTC | CAIMGGRNYNEQFF
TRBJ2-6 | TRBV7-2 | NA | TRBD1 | TGTGCCAGCAGCAAGGGGGACAGAGCTGGGGCCAACGTCCTGACTTTC | CASSKGDRAGANVLTF
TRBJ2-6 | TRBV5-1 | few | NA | TGCGCCAGCAGCTTGGACGGAAGTGCTGGGGCCAACGTCCTGACTTTC | CASSLDGSAGANVLTF
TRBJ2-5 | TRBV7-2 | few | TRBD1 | TGTGCCAGCAGCAGACAGGGGGGCGAGACCCAGTACTTC | CASSRQGGETQYF
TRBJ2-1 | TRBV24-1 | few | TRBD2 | TGTGCCACCAGTGACCCCGCGGGGGATGAGCAGTTCTTC | CATSDPAGDEQFF
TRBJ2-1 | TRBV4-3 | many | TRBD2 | TGCGCCAGCAGCCACAGACCCTTAGCGGGAGACTACAATGAGCAGTTCTTC | CASSHRPLAGDYNEQFF
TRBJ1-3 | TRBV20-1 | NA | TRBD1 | TGCAGTGCTAGACCTGGGACAGCCTCTGGAAACACCATATATTTT | CSARPGTASGNTIYF
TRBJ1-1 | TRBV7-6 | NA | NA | TGTGCCAGCAGCACGGGCCCTGGTTATACTGAAGCTTTCTTT | CASSTGPGYTEAFF
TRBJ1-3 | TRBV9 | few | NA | TGTGCCAGCACCCTGTGGCCCGGTGACACCATATATTTT | CASTLWPGDTIYF
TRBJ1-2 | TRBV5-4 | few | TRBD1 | TGTGCCAGCAGCTGGGGACAGGGGGAATCTTTCGATGGCTACACCTTC | CASSWGQGESFDGYTF
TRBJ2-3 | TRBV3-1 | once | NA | TGTGCCAGCAGCCAAGGGAGGTTTGGGACGGGTACGCAGTATTTT | CASSQGRFGTGTQYF
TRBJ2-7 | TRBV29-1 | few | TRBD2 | TGCAGCGCTCAAGCGGGGGACTACGAGCAGTACTTC | CSAQAGDYEQYF
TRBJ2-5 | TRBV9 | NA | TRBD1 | TGTGCCAGCAGCAGGACAGGGGGGGAGGAGACCCAGTACTTC | CASSRTGGEETQYF
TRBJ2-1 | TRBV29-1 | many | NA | TGCAGCGTTGGAGGAGAGTTAGAGCAGTTCTTC | CSVGGELEQFF
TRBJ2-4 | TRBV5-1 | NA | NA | TGCGCCAGCAGCCCAATAACGGGGGACATTCAGTACTTC | CASSPITGDIQYF
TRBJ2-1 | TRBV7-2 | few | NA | TGTGCCAGCAGCTTACCGGACTTAAGCTCCTACAATGAGCAGTTCTTC | CASSLPDLSSYNEQFF
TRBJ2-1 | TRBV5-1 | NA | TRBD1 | TGCGCCAGCAGCTTGCAACAGGGGGCGCATGAGCAGTTCTTC | CASSLQQGAHEQFF
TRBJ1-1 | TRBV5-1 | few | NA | TGCGCCAGCAGCTTGGGGGGTACGGGGACCGCTGAAGCTTTCTTT | CASSLGGTGTAEAFF
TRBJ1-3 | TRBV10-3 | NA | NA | TGTGCCATCAGTGATACAGCCTCTGGAAACACCATATATTTT | CAISDTASGNTIYF
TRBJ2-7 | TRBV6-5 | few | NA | TGTGCCAGCAGTGGCGTATTGGGGGAGCAGTACTTC | CASSGVLGEQYF
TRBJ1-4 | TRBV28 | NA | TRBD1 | TGTGCCAGCAGTTTTGGACAGGGGTATGAAAAACTGTTTTTT | CASSFGQGYEKLFF
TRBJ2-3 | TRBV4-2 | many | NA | TGTGCCAGCAGCCAACCGGGCACAGATACGCAGTATTTT | CASSQPGTDTQYF
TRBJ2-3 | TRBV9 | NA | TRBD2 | TGTGCCAGCAGCCCTCGTTCGGCTAGCGGGACGGCGGGAGGCACAGATACGCAGTATTTT | CASSPRSASGTAGGTDTQYF
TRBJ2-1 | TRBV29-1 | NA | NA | TGCAGCGTTGTTCGGCGAGACGAGCAGTTCTTC | CSVVRRDEQFF
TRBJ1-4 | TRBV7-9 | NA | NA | TGTGCCAGCAGCTTACCAGGGAGGGGAAACGAAAAACTGTTTTTT | CASSLPGRGNEKLFF
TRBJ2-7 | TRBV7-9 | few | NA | TGTGCCAGCAGCCTACTCCTCGATTCCGAGCAGTACTTC | CASSLLLDSEQYF
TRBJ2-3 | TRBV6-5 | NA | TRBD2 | TGTGCCAGCACTCAAAGGGCTAGCGGGAGCTCAGATACGCAGTATTTT | CASTQRASGSSDTQYF
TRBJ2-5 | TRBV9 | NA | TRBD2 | TGTGCCAGCAGCGTGAGCGGGGCGACGCAAGAGACCCAGTACTTC | CASSVSGATQETQYF
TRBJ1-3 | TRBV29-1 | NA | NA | TGCAGCGTTGAAGATGGGGTCCCACCGGGACCAAATTTT | CSVEDGVPPGPNF
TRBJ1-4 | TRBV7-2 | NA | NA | TGTGCCAGCAGCTTAGCGTCGACTAGGGCTAATGAAAAACTGTTTTTT | CASSLASTRANEKLFF
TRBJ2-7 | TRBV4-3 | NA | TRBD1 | TGCGCCAGCAGCGTGAGGACAGGGAGCTCCTACGAGCAGTACTTC | CASSVRTGSSYEQYF
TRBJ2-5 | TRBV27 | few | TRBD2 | TGTGCCAGCAGACCCCTAGCGGGAGGGCGAGAGACCCAGTACTTC | CASRPLAGGRETQYF
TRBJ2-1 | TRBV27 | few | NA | TGTGCCAGCAGTGTCGACACCACCCCACAGTTCTTC | CASSVDTTPQFF
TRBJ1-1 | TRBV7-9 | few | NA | TGTGCCAGCAGCTTTCCCGGCCAGGGGCGCATCAACACTGAAGCTTTCTTT | CASSFPGQGRINTEAFF
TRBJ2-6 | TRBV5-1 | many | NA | TGCGCCAGCAGCAGCGACGGGGCTGGGGCCAACGTCCTGACTTTC | CASSSDGAGANVLTF
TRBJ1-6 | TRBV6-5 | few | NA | TGTGCCAGCAGTTACTCGGGGCTCCCTAATTCACCCCTCCACTTT | CASSYSGLPNSPLHF
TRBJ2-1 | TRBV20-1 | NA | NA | TGCAGTGCTGAGATTTTCCGACTAGGATACAATGAGCAGTTCTTC | CSAEIFRLGYNEQFF
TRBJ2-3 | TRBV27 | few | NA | TGTGCCAGCAGTATCCGCATCACAGATACGCAGTATTTT | CASSIRITDTQYF
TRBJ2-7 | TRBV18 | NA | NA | TGTGCCAGCTCATCCCTTTCACAGGTCCAGCAGTACTTC | CASSSLSQVQQYF
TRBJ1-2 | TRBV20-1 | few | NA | TGCAGTGCAGTGGACGGGGATAACTATGGCTACACCTTC | CSAVDGDNYGYTF
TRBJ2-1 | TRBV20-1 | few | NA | TGCAGTGCAATTGGGCGGGGATCCCTCAATGAGCAGTTCTTC | CSAIGRGSLNEQFF
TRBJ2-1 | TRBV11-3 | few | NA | TGTGCCAGCAGCTTAAGAGGGGTCAATGAGCAGTTCTTC | CASSLRGVNEQFF
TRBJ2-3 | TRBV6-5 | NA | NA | TGTGCCAGCAGTTACTGGGGAGGAAGCACAGATACGCAGTATTTT | CASSYWGGSTDTQYF
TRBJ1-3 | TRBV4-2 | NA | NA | TGTGCCAGCAGCCAAGGCCCGCAGGGGTTGTCTGGAAACACCATATATTTT | CASSQGPQGLSGNTIYF
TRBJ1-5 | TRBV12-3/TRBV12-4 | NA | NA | TGTGCCAGCAGTTTGGGGCAGGGCCTCGAACAGCCCCAGCATTTT | CASSLGQGLEQPQHF
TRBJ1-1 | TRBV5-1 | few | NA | TGCGCCAGCAGCTTGGCCCTTGGAGGGATCGACACTGAAGCTTTCTTT | CASSLALGGIDTEAFF
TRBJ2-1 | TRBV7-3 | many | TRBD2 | TGTGCCAGCAGCCCCCGGGGGGGCGGGAGGTTGGATGAGCAGTTCTTC | CASSPRGGGRLDEQFF
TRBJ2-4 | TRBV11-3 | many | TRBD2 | TGTGCCAGCAGCTTAGGGCATAGCGGGAGGTTCAAAAACATTCAGTACTTC | CASSLGHSGRFKNIQYF
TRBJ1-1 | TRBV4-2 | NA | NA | TGTGCCAGCAGCCAAGATACCCAGGGGAGCACTGAAGCTTTCTTT | CASSQDTQGSTEAFF
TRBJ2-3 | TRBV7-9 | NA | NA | TGTGCCAGCAGCTTAATCCGCGGCTTGGCCCGCTCTGATACGCAGTATTTT | CASSLIRGLARSDTQYF
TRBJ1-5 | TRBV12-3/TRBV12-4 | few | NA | TGTGCCAGCAGTTCGGGAGGGGAGCCCCAGCATTTT | CASSSGGEPQHF
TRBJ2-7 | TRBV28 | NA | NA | TGTGCCAGCAAATCAGGATACGAGCAGTACTTC | CASKSGYEQYF
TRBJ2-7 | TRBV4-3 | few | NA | TGCGCCAGCAGCCAAGACAGGGCTTCCGACGAGCAGTACTTC | CASSQDRASDEQYF